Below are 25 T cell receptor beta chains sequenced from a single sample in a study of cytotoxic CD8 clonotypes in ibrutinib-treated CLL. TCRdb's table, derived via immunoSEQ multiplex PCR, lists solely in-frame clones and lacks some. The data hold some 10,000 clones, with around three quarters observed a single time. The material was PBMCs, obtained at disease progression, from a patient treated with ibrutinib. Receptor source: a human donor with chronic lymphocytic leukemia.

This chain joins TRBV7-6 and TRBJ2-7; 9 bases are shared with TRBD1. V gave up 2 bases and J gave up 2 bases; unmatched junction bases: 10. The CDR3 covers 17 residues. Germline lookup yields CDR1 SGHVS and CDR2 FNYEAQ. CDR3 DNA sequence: TGTGCCAGCAGCTTACGCCGAACGGGACAGGGAGCCTACGAGCAGTACTTC. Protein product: CASSLRRTGQGAYEQYF.

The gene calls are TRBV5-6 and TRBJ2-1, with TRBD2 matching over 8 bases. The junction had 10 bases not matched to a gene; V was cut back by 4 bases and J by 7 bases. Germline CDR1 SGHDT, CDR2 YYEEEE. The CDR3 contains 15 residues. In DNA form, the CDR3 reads TGTGCCAGCAGCCCCGTAGCGGGACCAAAAAATGAGCAGTTCTTC. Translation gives CASSPVAGPKNEQFF. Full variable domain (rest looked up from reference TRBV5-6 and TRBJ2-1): DAGVTQSPTHLIKTRGQQVTLRCSPKSGHDTVSWYQQALGQGPQFIFQYYEEEERQRGNFPDRFSGHQFPNYSSELNVNALLLGDSALYLCASSPVAGPKNEQFFGPGTRLTVL.

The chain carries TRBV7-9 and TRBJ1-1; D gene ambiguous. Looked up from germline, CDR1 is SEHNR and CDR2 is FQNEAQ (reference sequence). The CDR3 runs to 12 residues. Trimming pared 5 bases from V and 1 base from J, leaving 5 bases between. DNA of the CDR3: TGTGCCAGCAGCGACCGGAACACTGAAGCTTTCTTT. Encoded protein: CASSDRNTEAFF.

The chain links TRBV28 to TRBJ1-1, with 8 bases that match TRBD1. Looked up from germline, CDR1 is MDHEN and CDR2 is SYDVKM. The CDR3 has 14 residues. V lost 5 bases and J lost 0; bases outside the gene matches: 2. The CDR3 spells CASSTGGLNTEAFF. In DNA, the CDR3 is TGTGCCAGCAGTACAGGGGGGTTGAACACTGAAGCTTTCTTT.

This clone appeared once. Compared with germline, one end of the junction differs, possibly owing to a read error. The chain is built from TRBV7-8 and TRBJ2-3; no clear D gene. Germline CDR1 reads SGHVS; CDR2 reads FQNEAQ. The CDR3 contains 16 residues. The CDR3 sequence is CAGSPQSELSTDTQYF. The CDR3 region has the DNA TGTGCCGGCAGCCCACAGTCGGAGTTAAGCACAGATACGCAGTATTTT.

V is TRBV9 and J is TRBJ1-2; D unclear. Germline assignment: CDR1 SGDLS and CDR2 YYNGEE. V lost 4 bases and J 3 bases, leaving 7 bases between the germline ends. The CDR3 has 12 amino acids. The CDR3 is CASSRADYGYTF. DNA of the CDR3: TGTGCCAGCAGCCGAGCAGACTATGGCTACACCTTC.

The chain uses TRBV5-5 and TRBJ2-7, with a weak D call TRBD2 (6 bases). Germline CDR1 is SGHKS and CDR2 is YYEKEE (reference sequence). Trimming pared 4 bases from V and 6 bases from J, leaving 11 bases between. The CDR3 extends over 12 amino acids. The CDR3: CASSGGTAEQYF. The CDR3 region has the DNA TGTGCCAGCAGCGGTGGGACTGCCGAGCAGTACTTC.

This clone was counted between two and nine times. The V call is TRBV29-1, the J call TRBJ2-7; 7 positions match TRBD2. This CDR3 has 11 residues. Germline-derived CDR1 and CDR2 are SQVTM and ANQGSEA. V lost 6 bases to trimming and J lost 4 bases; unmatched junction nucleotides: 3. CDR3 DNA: TGCAGCGTCGCGGGAGTTTACGAGCAGTACTTC. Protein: CSVAGVYEQYF.

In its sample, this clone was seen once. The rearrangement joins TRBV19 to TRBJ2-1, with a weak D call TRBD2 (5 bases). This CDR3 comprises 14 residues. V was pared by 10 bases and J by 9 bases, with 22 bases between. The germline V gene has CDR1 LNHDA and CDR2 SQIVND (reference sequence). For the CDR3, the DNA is TGTGCCACCTCCGAGACGGGGAGATCGAGTGAGCAGTTCTTC. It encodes CATSETGRSSEQFF.

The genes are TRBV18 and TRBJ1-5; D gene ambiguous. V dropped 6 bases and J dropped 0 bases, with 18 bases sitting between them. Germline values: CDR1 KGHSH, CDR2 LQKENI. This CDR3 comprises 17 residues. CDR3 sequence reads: CASSPQIRGTSNQPQHF. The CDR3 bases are TGTGCCAGCTCCCCTCAAATCCGCGGCACTAGCAATCAGCCCCAGCATTTT. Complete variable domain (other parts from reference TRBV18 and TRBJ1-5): NAGVMQNPRHLVRRRGQEARLRCSPMKGHSHVYWYRQLPEEGLKFMVYLQKENIIDESGMPKERFSAEFPKEGPSILRIQQVVRGDSAAYFCASSPQIRGTSNQPQHFGDGTRLSIL.

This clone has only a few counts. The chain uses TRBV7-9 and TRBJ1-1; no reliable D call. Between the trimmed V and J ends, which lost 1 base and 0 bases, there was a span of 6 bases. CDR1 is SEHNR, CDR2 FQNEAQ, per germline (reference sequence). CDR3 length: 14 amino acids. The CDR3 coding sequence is TGTGCCAGCAGCTTAGGACATCTGAACACTGAAGCTTTCTTT. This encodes CASSLGHLNTEAFF. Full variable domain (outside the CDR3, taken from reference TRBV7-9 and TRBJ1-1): DTGVSQNPRHKITKRGQNVTFRCDPISEHNRLYWYRQTLGQGPEFLTYFQNEAQLEKSRLLSDRFSAERPKGSFSTLEIQRTEQGDSAMYLCASSLGHLNTEAFFGQGTRLTVV.

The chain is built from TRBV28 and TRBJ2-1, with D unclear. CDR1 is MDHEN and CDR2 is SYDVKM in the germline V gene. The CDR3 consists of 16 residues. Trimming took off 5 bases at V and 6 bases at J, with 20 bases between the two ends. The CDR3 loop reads CASSLGERFSRNEQFF. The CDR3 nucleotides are TGTGCCAGCAGTCTAGGTGAAAGATTCTCCCGCAATGAGCAGTTCTTC.

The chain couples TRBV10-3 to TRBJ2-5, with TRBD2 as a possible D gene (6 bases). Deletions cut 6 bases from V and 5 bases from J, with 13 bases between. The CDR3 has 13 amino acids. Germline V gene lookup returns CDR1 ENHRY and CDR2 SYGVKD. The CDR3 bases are TGTGCCATCAGAGGGTCGGAGGGGGAGACCCAGTACTTC. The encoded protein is CAIRGSEGETQYF.

CDR3 amino acids: CASSYPFLGATYEQYF. CDR3 nucleotides: TGTGCCAGCAGTTACCCGTTCTTGGGGGCGACCTACGAGCAGTACTTC. The V call is TRBV6-6, the J call TRBJ2-7, with D maybe TRBD1 (6 bases). The CDR3 sequence is 16 residues long. In germline, CDR1 is MNHNY, CDR2 SVGAGI (reference sequence). Trimming pared 2 bases from V and 2 bases from J, leaving 16 bases between.

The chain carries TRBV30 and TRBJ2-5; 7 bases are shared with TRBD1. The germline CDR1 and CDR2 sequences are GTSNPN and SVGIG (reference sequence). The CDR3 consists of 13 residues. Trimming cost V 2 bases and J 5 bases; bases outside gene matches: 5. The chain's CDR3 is CAWSQNRGETQYF. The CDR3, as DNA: TGTGCCTGGAGTCAGAACAGGGGTGAGACCCAGTACTTC.

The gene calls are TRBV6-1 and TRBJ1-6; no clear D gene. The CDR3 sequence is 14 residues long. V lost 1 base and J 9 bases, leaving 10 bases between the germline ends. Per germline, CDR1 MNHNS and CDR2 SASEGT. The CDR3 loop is CASSEGGFSSPLHF. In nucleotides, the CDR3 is TGTGCCAGCAGTGAAGGGGGATTCAGTTCACCCCTCCACTTT.

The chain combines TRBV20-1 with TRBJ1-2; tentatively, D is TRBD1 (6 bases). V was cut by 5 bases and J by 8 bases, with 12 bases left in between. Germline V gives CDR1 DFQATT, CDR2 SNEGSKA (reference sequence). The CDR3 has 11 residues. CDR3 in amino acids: CSALGGLGYTF. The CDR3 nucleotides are TGCAGTGCTCTGGGGGGCTTGGGCTACACCTTC.

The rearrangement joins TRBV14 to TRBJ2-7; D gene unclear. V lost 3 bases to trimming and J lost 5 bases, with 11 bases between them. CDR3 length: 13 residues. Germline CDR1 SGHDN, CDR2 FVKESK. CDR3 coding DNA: TGTGCCAGCAGCCACCGGGCCATACACGAGCAGTACTTC. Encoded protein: CASSHRAIHEQYF.

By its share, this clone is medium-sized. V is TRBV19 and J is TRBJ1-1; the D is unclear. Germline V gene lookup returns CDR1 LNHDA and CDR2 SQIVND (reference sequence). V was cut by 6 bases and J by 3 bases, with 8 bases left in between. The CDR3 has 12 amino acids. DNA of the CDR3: TGTGCCAGTAGAACTATGTACACTGAAGCTTTCTTT. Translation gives CASRTMYTEAFF.

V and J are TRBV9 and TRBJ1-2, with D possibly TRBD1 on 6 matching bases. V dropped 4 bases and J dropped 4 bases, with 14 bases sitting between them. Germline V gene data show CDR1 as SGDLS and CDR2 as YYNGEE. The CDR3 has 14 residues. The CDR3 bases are TGTGCCAGCAGCCCCCGACAGGAGACCTATGGCTACACCTTC. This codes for CASSPRQETYGYTF.

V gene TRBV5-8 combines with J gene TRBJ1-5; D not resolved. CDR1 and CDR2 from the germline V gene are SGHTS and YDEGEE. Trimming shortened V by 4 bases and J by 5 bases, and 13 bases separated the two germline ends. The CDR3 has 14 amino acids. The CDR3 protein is CASSLGYGHQPQHF. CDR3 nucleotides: TGTGCCAGCAGCCTCGGATACGGTCATCAGCCCCAGCATTTT.

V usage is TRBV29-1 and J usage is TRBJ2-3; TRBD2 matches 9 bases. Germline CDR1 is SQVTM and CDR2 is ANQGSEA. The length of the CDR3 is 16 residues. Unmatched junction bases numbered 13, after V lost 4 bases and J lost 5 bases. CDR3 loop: CSVGPSLAGAGDTQYF. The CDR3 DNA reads TGCAGCGTTGGTCCGTCATTAGCGGGAGCGGGAGATACGCAGTATTTT.

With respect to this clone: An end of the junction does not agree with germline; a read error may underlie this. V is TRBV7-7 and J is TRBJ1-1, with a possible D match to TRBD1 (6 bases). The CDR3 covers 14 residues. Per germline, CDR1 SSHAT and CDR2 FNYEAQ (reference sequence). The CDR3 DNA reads TGCGCCAGCAGCCCACCGGGGGGCAACACTGAAGCTTTCTTT. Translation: CASSPPGGNTEAFF.

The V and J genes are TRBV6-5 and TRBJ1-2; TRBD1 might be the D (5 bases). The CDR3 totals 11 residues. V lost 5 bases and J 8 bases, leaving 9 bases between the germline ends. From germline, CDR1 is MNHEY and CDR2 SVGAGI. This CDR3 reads CASSTGSGYTF. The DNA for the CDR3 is TGTGCCAGCAGTACAGGCTCCGGCTACACCTTC.

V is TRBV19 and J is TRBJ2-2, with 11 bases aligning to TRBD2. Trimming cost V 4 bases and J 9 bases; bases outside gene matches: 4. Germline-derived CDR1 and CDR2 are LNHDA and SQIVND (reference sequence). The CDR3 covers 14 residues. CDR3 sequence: CASSTTSGSRELFF. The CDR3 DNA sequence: TGTGCCAGTAGTACTACTAGCGGGAGTAGGGAGCTGTTTTTT.